This TCR beta chain appears in the sequencing data of a study of cytomegalovirus exposure and HLA in healthy donors. Whole-study results and caveats: Per a later analysis, about 15,000 TCR beta sequences showed association with HLA alleles at 0.05 false discovery rate. Common viral pathogens seemed, in a later analysis, to connect with several of the most significant clusters. V- and J-gene trimming of TCR beta was linked (in a later analysis) to a missense DCLRE1C variant. What was likely a sequencing artifact was a cluster of highly shared sequence variants.

Use of 60 Vbeta and 13 Jbeta primers characterized the PCR. Generated by immunoSEQ multiplex PCR, the TCRdb table keeps only in-frame clones and is missing some. The sample shows nearly 110,000 clones, over 65% of them seen only once. Concerning this clone: As yet, its antigen is unknown.

Germline CDR1 and CDR2: GTSNPN and SVGIG (reference sequence). The CDR3 covers 11 residues. V was cut by 1 base and J by 5 bases, with 4 bases left in between. The chain has TRBV30 and TRBJ2-3; D not resolved. The TCR was taken from a woman aged 40 to 50 in good health and CMV-seropositive. Sequencing was performed on PBMCs. CDR3 nucleotides: TGTGCCTGGAGTGCGGGAGATACGCAGTATTTT. It yields the protein CAWSAGDTQYF.